Below, 19 T cell receptor beta chains from the same sample are listed, as sequenced in a study of blood T cell repertoires in COVID-19. Here immunoSEQ multiplex PCR was the method, and the copy in TCRdb shows in-frame clones only, minus some. The sample shows approximately 170,000 clones, about nine tenths of them seen only once. Sequencing was performed on peripheral blood. Source of these receptors: a man younger than 40 with acute or convalescent COVID-19.

The rearrangement joins TRBV11-3 to TRBJ2-3; 10 nucleotides line up with TRBD2. Germline V gene sequence: CDR1 SGHNT, CDR2 YENEEA. This CDR3 is 15 amino acids long. Unmatched junction bases numbered 3, after V lost 5 bases and J lost 1 base. The CDR3 DNA is TGTGCCAGCAGCAAAGCGGGAGGGGGCACAGATACGCAGTATTTT. Its protein is CASSKAGGGTDTQYF.

The gene calls are TRBV19 and TRBJ2-3, with 9 bases identical to TRBD1. Germline CDR1 LNHDA, CDR2 SQIVND (reference sequence). Unmatched junction bases numbered 9, after V lost 10 bases and J lost 4 bases. The CDR3 runs to 14 residues. CDR3 bases: TGTGCCACCGAACAGGGGGCTGGGGCAGATACGCAGTATTTT. Translated: CATEQGAGADTQYF. The entire variable domain, with the rest obtained from reference TRBV19 and TRBJ2-3, is as follows: DGGITQSPKYLFRKEGQNVTLSCEQNLNHDAMYWYRQDPGQGLRLIYYSQIVNDFQKGDIAEGYSVSREKKESFPLTVTSAQKNPTAFYLCATEQGAGADTQYFGPGTRLTVL.

The rearrangement links TRBV7-9 to TRBJ1-1; D is unresolved. There are 14 residues in the CDR3. Germline-derived CDR1 and CDR2 are SEHNR and FQNEAQ (reference sequence). V lost 2 bases to trimming and J lost 2 bases, with 9 bases between them. The CDR3 reads CASSLQARNTEAFF. The CDR3 DNA is TGTGCCAGCAGCTTACAGGCCCGAAACACTGAAGCTTTCTTT.

The CDR3 protein is CASSRGRDYGYTF. The CDR3 coding sequence is TGTGCCAGTAGTAGGGGGCGCGACTATGGCTACACCTTC. The genes are TRBV19 and TRBJ1-2, with a tentative D call TRBD1 (6 bases). The germline CDR1 and CDR2 sequences are LNHDA and SQIVND (reference sequence). Trimming stripped 4 bases from V and 3 bases from J, with 9 bases between. The CDR3 contains 13 residues.

Only a few counts were recorded for this clone. The chain uses TRBV27 and TRBJ1-1, with D possibly matching TRBD1 (6 bases). The germline gives CDR1 MNHEY, CDR2 SMNVEV (reference sequence). Trimming removed 8 bases from V and 4 bases from J, with 20 bases in between. This CDR3 is built from 15 residues. The CDR3 nucleotides read TGTGCCAGCCGTTCGGGGGGCGGTCAGGGCACTGAAGCTTTCTTT. This sequence encodes CASRSGGGQGTEAFF.

The chain has TRBV28 and TRBJ2-5; D may be TRBD2 (5 bases). Germline CDR1 reads MDHEN; CDR2 reads SYDVKM. Trimming took off 1 base at V and 3 bases at J, with 12 bases between the two ends. This CDR3 comprises 15 residues. CDR3 bases: TGTGCCAGCAGTTTATACGGGAATACTAAAGAGACCCAGTACTTC. Translation gives CASSLYGNTKETQYF.

This chain joins TRBV5-1 and TRBJ1-6; TRBD1 is a possible D gene (6 bases). V was cut by 3 bases and J by 5 bases, with 15 bases left in between. The germline CDR1 and CDR2 sequences are SGHRS and YFSETQ. There are 16 residues in the CDR3. CDR3 sequence reads: CASSSSPGTNNSPLHF. Here the CDR3 DNA reads TGCGCCAGCAGCTCAAGCCCCGGGACAAATAATTCACCCCTCCACTTT.

V and J are TRBV5-4 and TRBJ2-3; a possible D gene is TRBD1 (6 bases). CDR3 length: 12 residues. Germline CDR1 SGHNT, CDR2 YYREEE (reference sequence). V dropped 3 bases and J dropped 11 bases, with 13 bases sitting between them. The CDR3 coding sequence is TGTGCCAGCAGCTCCGATTCCAGGGGGCAGTATTTT. This sequence encodes CASSSDSRGQYF. Variable domain in full (rest from reference TRBV5-4 and TRBJ2-3): ETGVTQSPTHLIKTRGQQVTLRCSSQSGHNTVSWYQQALGQGPQFIFQYYREEENGRGNFPPRFSGLQFPNYSSELNVNALELDDSALYLCASSSDSRGQYFGPGTRLTVL.

This chain uses TRBV6-4 with TRBJ2-1; TRBD2 might be the D (5 bases). The CDR3 has 16 amino acids. V lost 6 bases and J 1 base, leaving 16 bases between the germline ends. Germline loops: CDR1 MRHNA, CDR2 SNTAGT. The CDR3 region is CASRPHFSGSYNEQFF. The CDR3 bases are TGTGCCAGCAGACCCCATTTCAGCGGTTCCTACAATGAGCAGTTCTTC.

This clone has ten or more counts. V usage is TRBV5-6 and J usage is TRBJ1-2, with 10 bases aligning to TRBD1. Trimming took 4 bases from V and 8 from J; bases not matched to a gene: 2. The CDR3 sequence is 12 residues long. CDR1 and CDR2 from the germline V gene are SGHDT and YYEEEE. In DNA form, the CDR3 reads TGTGCCAGCAGCGACAGGGGGCACGGCTACACCTTC. Translated, it gives CASSDRGHGYTF.

The V and J genes are TRBV14 and TRBJ1-3; D gene unclear. There are 16 residues in the CDR3. V was shortened by 1 base and J by 6 bases, with 16 bases between the two germline ends. Germline V gene lookup returns CDR1 SGHDN and CDR2 FVKESK. The CDR3 DNA is TGTGCCAGCAGCCAAGTTCCGGGTCAGAAGGCAAACACCATATATTTT. Translation: CASSQVPGQKANTIYF.

This chain joins TRBV6-2 or TRBV6-3 and TRBJ1-1; no reliable D call. V was cut by 5 bases and J by 3 bases, with 13 bases left in between. The germline V gene has CDR1 MNHEY and CDR2 SVGEGT. The CDR3 spans 14 residues. The CDR3 here is CASSPSSVYTEAFF. The CDR3 DNA follows: TGTGCCAGCAGTCCGAGTTCTGTTTACACTGAAGCTTTCTTT.

The genes are TRBV7-9 and TRBJ2-7; TRBD2 agrees at 8 bases. Germline V gives CDR1 SEHNR, CDR2 FQNEAQ (reference sequence). J gave up 4 bases and V 4 bases, and 6 bases lay outside the gene matches. The CDR3 spans 14 residues. The DNA for the CDR3 is TGTGCCAGCAGCTCCAAAGAGCGGGGGTACGAGCAGTACTTC. It specifies CASSSKERGYEQYF.

The rearrangement uses TRBV4-1 and TRBJ2-1; unclear D gene. Germline CDR1 and CDR2: MGHRA and YSYEKL. V lost 1 base, J lost 4 bases, and 14 bases lay in between. This CDR3 has 16 residues. The CDR3 nucleotides read TGCGCCAGCAGCCAAGGCACCGTGAGACTGTACAATGAGCAGTTCTTC. It specifies CASSQGTVRLYNEQFF.

The table lists this clone with a count of one. The J gene is TRBJ2-4, the V gene TRBV28; weak D call: TRBD2 (6 bases). V was cut by 5 bases and J by 0 bases, with 11 bases left in between. Per the germline V gene, CDR1 is MDHEN and CDR2 is SYDVKM. The CDR3 extends over 15 amino acids. The CDR3 here is CASSVWDLAKNIQYF. The CDR3 DNA reads as TGTGCCAGCAGTGTTTGGGACTTAGCCAAAAACATTCAGTACTTC. Combining the CDR3 with reference TRBV28 and TRBJ2-4 gives the whole variable domain DVKVTQSSRYLVKRTGEKVFLECVQDMDHENMFWYRQDPGLGLRLIYFSYDVKMKEKGDIPEGYSVSREKKERFSLILESASTNQTSMYLCASSVWDLAKNIQYFGAGTRLSVL.

The gene calls are TRBV30 and TRBJ1-6; D gene unclear. This CDR3 has 17 amino acids. The germline CDR1 and CDR2 sequences are GTSNPN and SVGIG (reference sequence). V lost 2 bases to trimming and J lost 7 bases, with 21 bases between them. CDR3 nucleotide sequence: TGTGCCTGGAGTTTATTTGCGGTACGGCGAGCGAATTCACCCCTCCACTTT. Its protein is CAWSLFAVRRANSPLHF.

This clone appeared a single time. The chain joins TRBV9 to TRBJ1-3; 8 bases line up with TRBD1. The CDR3 totals 15 residues. Germline trimming cut 6 bases from V and 0 bases from J; bases unmatched to any gene: 5. Germline V gives CDR1 SGDLS, CDR2 YYNGEE. DNA for the CDR3: TGTGCCAGCACCCGGGACAGGCCCTCTGGAAACACCATATATTTT. This gives the protein CASTRDRPSGNTIYF.

The V call is TRBV4-1, the J call TRBJ2-7, with 12 bases fitting TRBD2. The V gene's germline CDR1 is MGHRA and CDR2 YSYEKL. The CDR3 totals 15 residues. J gave up 1 base and V 5 bases, and 3 bases lay outside the gene matches. CDR3 nucleotide sequence: TGCGCCAGCAGCTTTCTAGCGGGAGGGTCCTACGAGCAGTACTTC. Encoded protein: CASSFLAGGSYEQYF.

This clone was detected once. This sequence joins TRBV28 and TRBJ1-5; no firm D call. The V end lost 8 bases, the J end lost 5 bases, and 10 bases lay between the germline ends. From germline, CDR1 is MDHEN and CDR2 SYDVKM. The CDR3 is made up of 12 amino acids. The CDR3 sequence is CASLTPDQPQHF. DNA for the CDR3: TGTGCCAGCCTTACACCCGATCAGCCCCAGCATTTT.